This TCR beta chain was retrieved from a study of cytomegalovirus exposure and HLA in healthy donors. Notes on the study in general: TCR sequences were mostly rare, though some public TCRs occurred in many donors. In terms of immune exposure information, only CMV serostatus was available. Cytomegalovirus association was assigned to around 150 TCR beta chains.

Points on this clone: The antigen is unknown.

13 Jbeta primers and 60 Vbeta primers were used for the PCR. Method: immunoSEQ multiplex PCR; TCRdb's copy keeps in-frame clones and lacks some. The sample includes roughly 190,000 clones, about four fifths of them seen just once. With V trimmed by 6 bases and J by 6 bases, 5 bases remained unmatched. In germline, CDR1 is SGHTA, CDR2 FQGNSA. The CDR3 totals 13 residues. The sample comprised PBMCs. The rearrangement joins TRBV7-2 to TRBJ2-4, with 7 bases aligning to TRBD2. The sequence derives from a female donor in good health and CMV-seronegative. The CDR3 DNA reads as TGTGCCAGCAGGGCGGGGGACGTAAACATTCAGTACTTC. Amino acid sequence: CASRAGDVNIQYF.